At least ten counts were recorded for the clone carrying this T cell receptor (beta chain). Its cognate antigen is unknown. This entry comes from a study of T cells in Graves' hyperthyroidism and ophthalmopathy. Study-level findings and limits: Most thyroid-expanded clonotypes above 0.001 were also found in blood.

The source material, RNA transcripts, was used to amplify TCR beta CDR3 regions. Initially, a first-round RT-PCR of the TCR CDR3 employed the HTBI primer set. MiXCR, applied by TCRdb to the multiplex PCR reads, yields one record per CDR3 protein. The data show hundreds of thousands of distinct CDR3 sequences, approximately 13% seen once. The receptor comes from a woman aged 25 to 45 with Graves' hyperthyroidism. Specimen: blood.

CDR3 sequence (DNA): TGTGCCACCAATCAGGAATTGAACACTGAAGCTTTCTTT. Its translation is CATNQELNTEAFF. The chain links TRBV19 to TRBJ1-1; D remains ambiguous. Trimming cost V 10 bases and J 0 bases, with 12 bases left between them. Germline V gene lookup returns CDR1 LNHDA and CDR2 SQIVND (reference sequence). CDR3 length equals 13 residues.